This T cell receptor beta chain was obtained from a study of T cells after posttransplantation cyclophosphamide. Study conclusions and caveats: TRB overlap between skin or GI tissue T cells and blood was limited.

Germline V lookup: CDR1 MNHNY, CDR2 SVGAGI (reference sequence). With V trimmed by 4 bases and J by 3 bases, 7 bases remained unmatched. CDR3 length: 15 residues. To note about this clone: What it recognizes is unknown.

Assay: immunoSEQ multiplex PCR; the TCRdb copy retains only in-frame clones and omits some. Counted here are approximately 21,000 clones, approximately 86% occurring once; the ten biggest clones make up around 2.1%. Sampled 1 year posttransplant, controls received myeloablative marrow transplants, methotrexate and a calcineurin inhibitor. J is TRBJ1-1 and V is TRBV6-6, with 8 positions matching TRBD1. The material sequenced was PBMCs, taken about 400 days after allogeneic stem cell transplant with calcineurin inhibitor and methotrexate. This clonotype was sampled from a female patient younger than 45 who received an allogeneic stem cell transplant from an unrelated donor, was CMV-positive, and had acute and chronic GVHD. Some of the T cells may derive from the graft donor. CDR3 region: CASSSSDRGYTEAFF. The CDR3 nucleotides are TGTGCCAGCAGTTCCTCCGACAGGGGCTACACTGAAGCTTTCTTT.